The 21 T cell receptor beta chains given below trace back to one sample, sequenced in a study of T-cell memory formation after mild COVID-19. MiXCR, applied by TCRdb to the 5' RACE reads, yields one record per CDR3 protein. The sample has 80,000 to 95,000 distinct CDR3 sequences, more than 20% seen once. Sequencing was carried out using PBMCs or a T cell subset sorted from them (not recorded which). The receptors derive from a man between 18 and 29 years old who had mild COVID-19 (a few samples of this study predate the infection). Cell type and time point are not known.

This clonotype has at least ten counts. The V gene is TRBV10-3, the J gene TRBJ2-5; D remains unclear. Per germline, CDR1 ENHRY and CDR2 SYGVKD. V was cut by 10 bases and J by 3 bases, with 6 bases left in between. The CDR3 extends over 10 amino acids. Here the CDR3 reads CATGEETQYF. CDR3 DNA sequence: TGTGCCACTGGGGAAGAGACCCAGTACTTC.

The genes are TRBV4-3 and TRBJ1-3; D is undetermined. CDR3 size: 13 residues. Germline loops: CDR1 LGHNA, CDR2 YSLEER. V lost 1 base and J lost 4, with 5 bases in between. The CDR3 is CASSQGIGNTIYF. The CDR3, as DNA: TGCGCCAGCAGCCAAGGAATCGGAAACACCATATATTTT.

The chain couples TRBV7-9 to TRBJ1-2; D is undetermined. V gave up 4 bases and J gave up 3 bases, with 18 bases separating them. The germline gives CDR1 SEHNR, CDR2 FQNEAQ (reference sequence). The CDR3 loop spans 16 amino acids. The CDR3 is CASSSRTGPSYYGYTF. CDR3 nucleotide sequence: TGTGCCAGCAGCTCACGTACCGGGCCATCCTACTATGGCTACACCTTC. Supplemented by reference TRBV7-9 and TRBJ1-2, the full variable domain reads DTGVSQNPRHKITKRGQNVTFRCDPISEHNRLYWYRQTLGQGPEFLTYFQNEAQLEKSRLLSDRFSAERPKGSFSTLEIQRTEQGDSAMYLCASSSRTGPSYYGYTFGSGTRLTVV.

This clonotype has only a few counts. This rearrangement joins TRBV12-3 or TRBV12-4 to TRBJ2-2; no firm D call. This CDR3 region has 11 residues. The chain's CDR3 is CGGTVTGELFF. CDR3 nucleotide sequence: TGTGGGGGTACGGTAACCGGGGAGCTGTTTTTT.

This clonotype has just a few counts. J is TRBJ2-1 and V is TRBV10-3, with 16 positions matching TRBD2. The CDR3 extends over 18 amino acids. With V trimmed by 0 bases and J by 6 bases, 5 bases remained unmatched. Germline V lookup: CDR1 ENHRY, CDR2 SYGVKD. CDR3 sequence reads: CAISESGLAGGPTNEQFF. The CDR3 DNA is TGTGCCATCAGTGAGTCGGGACTAGCGGGGGGGCCTACCAATGAGCAGTTCTTC.

The rearrangement uses TRBV27 and TRBJ2-3, with 7 bases that match TRBD1. CDR3 length: 12 amino acids. In germline, CDR1 is MNHEY, CDR2 SMNVEV (reference sequence). Trimming at V came to 6 bases and at J to 9 bases, leaving 6 bases not matched to a gene. CDR3 sequence reads: CASSTGTVTQYF. The CDR3 DNA reads as TGTGCCAGCAGCACCGGGACAGTGACGCAGTATTTT.

This clonotype came up many times. V gene TRBV6-5 combines with J gene TRBJ2-1; the D is unclear. The CDR3 is made up of 11 amino acids. Per the germline V gene, CDR1 is MNHEY and CDR2 is SVGAGI. The V and J ends lost 2 bases and 6 bases respectively, with 2 bases between them. CDR3 in DNA: TGTGCCAGCAGTTACAGCAATGAGCAGTTCTTC. As protein: CASSYSNEQFF.

The rearrangement joins TRBV5-1 to TRBJ2-5; D may correspond to TRBD1 or TRBD2 (6 bases each). Trimming pared 0 bases from V and 1 base from J, leaving 10 bases between. The CDR3 consists of 15 residues. Germline CDR1 reads SGHRS; CDR2 reads YFSETQ. The CDR3 nucleotides are TGCGCCAGCAGCTTGGAGGGGGGAATCCAAGAGACCCAGTACTTC. It codes for CASSLEGGIQETQYF.

This clonotype was observed a few times. The CDR3 DNA sequence: TGTGCCACCTCCTACAGGGGACTGGTGAACACTGAAGCTTTCTTT. Its translation is CATSYRGLVNTEAFF. J is TRBJ1-1 and V is TRBV28, with 7 bases identical to TRBD1. Germline loops: CDR1 MDHEN, CDR2 SYDVKM. The CDR3 contains 15 residues. The junction had 11 bases not matched to a gene; V was cut back by 10 bases and J by 0 bases.

V usage is TRBV7-9 and J usage is TRBJ2-4; D is ambiguous. CDR1 SEHNR and CDR2 FQNEAQ come from the germline V gene (reference sequence). Trimming removed 4 bases at V and 2 bases at J, with 15 bases between. The CDR3 covers 16 residues. The CDR3 coding sequence is TGTGCCAGCAGCTCCGCCCGAACCGTGACCAAAAACATTCAGTACTTC. Its translation: CASSSARTVTKNIQYF.

The rearrangement joins TRBV28 to TRBJ1-5; no firm D call. CDR3 length: 16 residues. V gave up 6 bases and J gave up 3 bases, with 18 bases separating them. The germline CDR1 and CDR2 sequences are MDHEN and SYDVKM. This CDR3 reads CASSQAYRGDNQPQHF. In nucleotides, the CDR3 is TGTGCCAGCAGCCAGGCCTACCGAGGAGACAATCAGCCCCAGCATTTT.

This clonotype was detected only a few times. This chain joins TRBV4-1 and TRBJ2-7; 10 nucleotides match TRBD1. The CDR3 extends over 15 amino acids. CDR1 is MGHRA and CDR2 is YSYEKL in the germline V gene. The junction had 9 bases not matched to a gene; V was cut back by 4 bases and J by 6 bases. CDR3 bases: TGCGCCAGCAGCCGGGACCCGGGGACAGGGGTCGAGCAGTACTTC. This sequence encodes CASSRDPGTGVEQYF.

In DNA, the CDR3 is TGTGCCAGCAGCAGCACCATGGGAAATTCACCCCTCCACTTT. Residues: CASSSTMGNSPLHF. This rearrangement joins TRBV5-5 to TRBJ1-6; no firm D call. This CDR3 is 14 amino acids long. Trimming left V 4 bases short and J 7 bases short, with 12 bases between. Looked up from germline, CDR1 is SGHKS and CDR2 is YYEKEE (reference sequence).

This clonotype was observed a handful of times. The chain couples TRBV27 to TRBJ1-6; unclear D gene. Germline assignment: CDR1 MNHEY and CDR2 SMNVEV (reference sequence). V was trimmed by 6 bases and J by 7 bases, leaving 13 bases between them. The CDR3 spans 14 residues. The CDR3 nucleotides are TGTGCCAGCAGCCCAAACTCGGAGAATTCACCCCTCCACTTT. Its protein is CASSPNSENSPLHF.

This chain joins TRBV5-5 and TRBJ1-5; the D gene is possibly TRBD1 (5 bases). CDR1 is SGHKS, CDR2 YYEKEE, per germline (reference sequence). This CDR3 spans 15 amino acids. Trimming removed 4 bases at V and 0 bases at J, with 11 bases between. CDR3 coding DNA: TGTGCCAGCAGCAGGGACGGGTATAGCAATCAGCCCCAGCATTTT. Protein product: CASSRDGYSNQPQHF.

This clonotype was found a few times. The chain uses TRBV7-3 and TRBJ2-1; 9 bases align to TRBD2. V trimming: 5 bases; J trimming: 8 bases; junction bases outside the gene matches: 10. The germline gives CDR1 SGHTA, CDR2 FQGTGA. The CDR3 length is 15 residues. In DNA, the CDR3 is TGTGCCAGCAGCCCGGCGGGGGGGCCGTTCTATGAGCAGTTCTTC. The encoded protein is CASSPAGGPFYEQFF.

This clonotype has more than one count but fewer than ten. V gene TRBV4-3 combines with J gene TRBJ1-1; tentatively, D is TRBD1 (5 bases). This CDR3 has 15 amino acids. Germline loops: CDR1 LGHNA, CDR2 YSLEER. The V gene lost 0 bases and the J gene lost 5 bases, with 13 bases spanning the gap. CDR3 sequence (DNA): TGCGCCAGCAGCCAAGATCTTATGGGGGAGACTGAAGCTTTCTTT. The encoded protein is CASSQDLMGETEAFF.

This chain joins TRBV12-3 or TRBV12-4 and TRBJ2-7, with 8 bases aligning to TRBD1. Trimming cost V 6 bases and J 5 bases; bases outside gene matches: 9. The CDR3 length is 14 residues. The chain's CDR3 is CASSDRDRFHEQYF. CDR3 nucleotide sequence: TGTGCCAGCAGCGACCGGGACAGGTTCCACGAGCAGTACTTC.

The sample holds a few counts of this clonotype. CDR3 loop: CASSQGQGRGNTEAFF. CDR3 coding DNA: TGCGCCAGCAGCCAAGGTCAGGGACGGGGGAACACTGAAGCTTTCTTT. The chain is built from TRBV4-1 and TRBJ1-1; tentatively, D is TRBD1 (5 bases). This CDR3 is built from 16 residues. The V and J ends lost 1 base and 1 base respectively, with 13 bases between them. The germline gives CDR1 MGHRA, CDR2 YSYEKL.

This clonotype was counted only a few times. The rearrangement links TRBV6-5 to TRBJ2-3; TRBD1 might be the D (5 bases). Germline CDR1 reads MNHEY; CDR2 reads SVGAGI. V was shortened by 8 bases and J by 0 bases, with 15 bases between the two germline ends. The CDR3 sequence is 15 residues long. The CDR3 coding sequence is TGTGCCAGCCGAATATTGGGGCTTAGCACAGATACGCAGTATTTT. It specifies CASRILGLSTDTQYF.

Only a few counts were recorded for this clonotype. The rearrangement links TRBV19 to TRBJ2-1; the D is unclear. V shed 5 bases and J shed 4 bases, with 12 bases lying between them. There are 14 residues in the CDR3. Germline loops: CDR1 LNHDA, CDR2 SQIVND (reference sequence). CDR3 in amino acids: CASSRSGAYNEQFF. The CDR3 coding sequence is TGTGCCAGTAGTCGGTCCGGAGCGTACAATGAGCAGTTCTTC.